This T cell receptor beta chain emerged from a study of blood T cells in healthy people across ages. Concerning this clonotype itself: The junction departs from the called germline gene at one end, perhaps through a read error.

Total RNA, at least 5.5 micrograms per sample, came from PBMCs. The CDR3 sequence is 15 residues long. Germline V CDR1 and CDR2: SQVTM, ANQGSEA. Primed by a sample-barcoded 5' primer and a J-beta primer mix, a second PCR proceeded for about 6 to 12 cycles. A single record per CDR3 protein comes from TCRdb applying MiXCR to the 5' RACE reads. This sample has 1.8 million or so distinct CDR3 sequences, with roughly two fifths found just once. The TCR sequence derives from a human donor in good health. V is TRBV29-1 and J is TRBJ2-3, with 13 bases matching TRBD2. Input material: blood. In DNA, the CDR3 is TGCAGCGTCGTACTAGGGACTAGCGGGGTAGATACGCTGTATTTT. This sequence encodes CSVVLGTSGVDTLYF.